This TCR beta chain was captured in a study of T cells after yellow fever vaccination (dated by TCRdb to about 2019). At the level of the whole study: The SMART-Seq v4 Ultra Low Input RNA kit was used to prepare libraries from fractions with low cell numbers. To track T-cell clones before and after primary and booster YFV17D yellow fever vaccination, bulk TCR alpha and beta repertoires were sequenced longitudinally. Two healthy male donors made up the cohort, one aged 18 to 30 years and the other aged 30 to 39 years. Blood was drawn at multiple timepoints before and after primary and secondary immunization, with bulk PBMC replicates and cell subsets isolated.

What the study reported, not specific to this receptor: Only a couple of donors were included in the study, so the extent to which the findings can be generalized is limited. Most clones expanded after primary vaccination were re-detected after the booster (around 96% of CD4 and 88% of CD8), suggesting broad memory maintenance. Computational filtering was required because FACS-sorted repertoires could contain abundant contaminating clonotypes from the bulk population. Compared with the primary T-cell response, the secondary T-cell response was weaker but faster, peaking on day 5 rather than day 15. A small share of clonotypes occurred in both CD4 and CD8 compartments, likely arising from convergent recombination.

TCR cDNA was synthesized by 5'RACE template switching, which introduced a universal primer site and unique molecular identifiers. Priming for cDNA synthesis came from both the TCR alpha and TCR beta constant segments. Library amplification involved two PCR steps, and the second step added sample barcodes and sequencing adapters. Sequencing of the libraries was done on either Illumina HiSeq 2500 (2x100 bp) or NovaSeq (2x150 bp). The authors' pipeline ran thus. Reads were demultiplexed and collapsed into UMI consensus sequences with MIGEC, and V(D)J alignment was performed with MiXCR. Vaccine-responding clonotypes were identified with edgeR using replicate PBMC samples, with FDR below 0.01 and a log2 fold change above 5 up to day 15 being required. Bulk clonotypes were assigned CD4 or CD8 identity according to which sequenced CD4 or CD8 repertoire held them at higher abundance. In TCRdb, the public reads were trimmed at Q25 with fastp and aligned with MiXCR, with productive beta chains retained. Duplicate CDR3 protein sequences are folded into a single record with the most common DNA and genes. For this entry, the V and J calls and clone size follow TCRdb and not the study's own pipeline. The sample table holds 610,000 or so distinct CDR3 sequences, of which approximately 13% were seen once. The ten largest clonotypes hold under 15% of the sample.

A note on this clonotype: Its target antigen remains unknown. No base-level quality is on record; no much larger clone is a single base apart.

The treatment or condition label corresponds to: live attenuated yellow fever vaccine strain. At each blood-draw timepoint, two biological replicates of bulk PBMCs were obtained. PBMCs were isolated from peripheral blood using a standard Ficoll-Paque protocol. RNA was extracted with TriZol from bulk PBMCs, CD4 and CD8 fractions, and dextramer-positive and dextramer-negative fractions. Its CDR3 holds 15 amino acids, cysteine through phenylalanine. This entry keeps only the CDR3 DNA: 45 bases, framed from base 1. Per the germline V gene, SGHRS is the CDR1 and YFSETQ is the CDR2. V loses 1 base at its end and J loses 4 bases; junction bases beyond the gene matches: 4.

The sequence was obtained from a man aged 25-45 years who received the YFV17D yellow fever vaccine. The sample here was PBMCs, taken on the day of the yellow fever booster vaccination. This receptor chain uses TRBV5-1 and TRBJ2-2, with 7 middle bases fitting TRBD2. The DNA sequence follows: TGCGCCAGCAGCTTGCCCGGGGGGATCACCGGGGAGCTGTTTTTT. This yields the protein CASSLPGGITGELFF.